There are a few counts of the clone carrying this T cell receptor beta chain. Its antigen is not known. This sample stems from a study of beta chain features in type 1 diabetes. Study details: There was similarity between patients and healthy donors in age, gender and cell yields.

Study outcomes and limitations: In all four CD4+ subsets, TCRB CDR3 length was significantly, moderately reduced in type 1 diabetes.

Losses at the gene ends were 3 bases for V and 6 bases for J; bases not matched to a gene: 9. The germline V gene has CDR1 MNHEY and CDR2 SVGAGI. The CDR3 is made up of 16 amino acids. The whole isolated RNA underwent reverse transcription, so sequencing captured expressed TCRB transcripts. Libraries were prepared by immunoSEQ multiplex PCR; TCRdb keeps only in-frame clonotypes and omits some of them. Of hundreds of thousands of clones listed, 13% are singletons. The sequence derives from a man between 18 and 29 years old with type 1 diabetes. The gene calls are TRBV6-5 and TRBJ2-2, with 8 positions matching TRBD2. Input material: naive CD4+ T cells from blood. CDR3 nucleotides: TGTGCCAGCAGTTATGGTAGCGGGGTAATGGCCGGGGAGCTGTTTTTT. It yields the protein CASSYGSGVMAGELFF.